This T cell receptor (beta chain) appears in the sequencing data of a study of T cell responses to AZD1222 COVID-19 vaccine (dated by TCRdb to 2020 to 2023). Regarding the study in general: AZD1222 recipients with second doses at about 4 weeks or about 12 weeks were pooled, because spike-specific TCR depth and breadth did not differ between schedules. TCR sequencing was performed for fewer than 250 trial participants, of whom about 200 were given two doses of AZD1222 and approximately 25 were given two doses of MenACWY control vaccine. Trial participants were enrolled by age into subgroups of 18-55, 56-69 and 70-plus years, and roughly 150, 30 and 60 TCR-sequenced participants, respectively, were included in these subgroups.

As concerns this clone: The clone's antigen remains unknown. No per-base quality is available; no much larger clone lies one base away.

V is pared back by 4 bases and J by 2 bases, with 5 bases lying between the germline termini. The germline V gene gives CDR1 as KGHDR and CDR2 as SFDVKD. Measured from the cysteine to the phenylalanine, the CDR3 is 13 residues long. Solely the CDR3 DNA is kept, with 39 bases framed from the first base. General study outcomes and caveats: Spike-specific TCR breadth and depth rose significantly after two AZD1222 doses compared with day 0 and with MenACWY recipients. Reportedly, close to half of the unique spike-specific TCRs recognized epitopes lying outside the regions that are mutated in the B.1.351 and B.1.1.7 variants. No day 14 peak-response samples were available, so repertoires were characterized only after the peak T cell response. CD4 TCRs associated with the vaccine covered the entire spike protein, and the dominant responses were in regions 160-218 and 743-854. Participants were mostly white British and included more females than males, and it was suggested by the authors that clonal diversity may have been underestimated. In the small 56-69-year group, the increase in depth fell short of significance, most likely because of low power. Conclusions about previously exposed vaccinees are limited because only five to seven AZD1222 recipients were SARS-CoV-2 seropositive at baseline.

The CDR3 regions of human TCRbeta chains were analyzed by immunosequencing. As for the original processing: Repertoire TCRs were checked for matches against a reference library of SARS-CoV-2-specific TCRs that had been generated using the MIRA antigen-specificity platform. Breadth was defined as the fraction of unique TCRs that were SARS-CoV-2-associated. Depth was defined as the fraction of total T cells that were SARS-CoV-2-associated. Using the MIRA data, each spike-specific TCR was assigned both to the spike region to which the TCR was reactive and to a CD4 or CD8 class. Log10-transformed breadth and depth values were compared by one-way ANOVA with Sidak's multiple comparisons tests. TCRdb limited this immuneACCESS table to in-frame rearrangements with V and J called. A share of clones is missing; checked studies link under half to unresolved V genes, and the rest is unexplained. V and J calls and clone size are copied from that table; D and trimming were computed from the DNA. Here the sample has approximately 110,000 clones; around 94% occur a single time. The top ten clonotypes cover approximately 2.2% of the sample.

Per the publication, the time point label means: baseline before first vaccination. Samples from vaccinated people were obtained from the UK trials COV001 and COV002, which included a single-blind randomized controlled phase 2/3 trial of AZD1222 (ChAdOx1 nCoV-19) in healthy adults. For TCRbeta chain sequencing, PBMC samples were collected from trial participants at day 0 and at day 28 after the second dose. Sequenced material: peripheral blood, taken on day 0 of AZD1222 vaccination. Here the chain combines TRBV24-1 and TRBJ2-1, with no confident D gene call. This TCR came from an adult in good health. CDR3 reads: CATSDPPYNEQFF. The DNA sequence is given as TGTGCCACCAGTGACCCTCCCTACAATGAGCAGTTCTTC.